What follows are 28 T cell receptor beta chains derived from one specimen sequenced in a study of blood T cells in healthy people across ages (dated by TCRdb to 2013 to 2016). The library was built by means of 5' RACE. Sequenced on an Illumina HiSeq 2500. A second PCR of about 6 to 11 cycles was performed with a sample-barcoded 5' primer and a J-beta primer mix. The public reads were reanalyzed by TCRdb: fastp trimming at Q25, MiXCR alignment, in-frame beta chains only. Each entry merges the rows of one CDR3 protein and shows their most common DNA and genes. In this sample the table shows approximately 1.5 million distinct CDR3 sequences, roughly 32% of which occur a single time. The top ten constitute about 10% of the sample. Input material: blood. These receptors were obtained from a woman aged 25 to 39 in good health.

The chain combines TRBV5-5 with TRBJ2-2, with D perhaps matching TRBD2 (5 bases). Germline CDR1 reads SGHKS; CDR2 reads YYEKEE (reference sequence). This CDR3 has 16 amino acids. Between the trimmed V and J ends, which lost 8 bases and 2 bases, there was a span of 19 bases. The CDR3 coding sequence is TGTGCCAGTAGGTTAGGAGGCAGCGGAAACACCGGGGAGCTGTTTTTT. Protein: CASRLGGSGNTGELFF.

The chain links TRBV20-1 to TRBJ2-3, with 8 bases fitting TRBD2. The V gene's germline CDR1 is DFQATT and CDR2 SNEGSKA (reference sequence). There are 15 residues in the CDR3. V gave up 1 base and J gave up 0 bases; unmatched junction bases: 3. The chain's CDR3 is CSARVPSGSTDTQYF. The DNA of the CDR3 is TGCAGTGCTAGAGTTCCTAGCGGGAGCACAGATACGCAGTATTTT.

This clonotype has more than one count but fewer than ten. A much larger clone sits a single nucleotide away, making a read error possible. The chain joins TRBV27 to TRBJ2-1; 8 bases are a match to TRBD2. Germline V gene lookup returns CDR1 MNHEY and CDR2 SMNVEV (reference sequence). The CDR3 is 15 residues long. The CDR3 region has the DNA TGTGCCAGCAGTTCGAGCGGGAGATACTACAATGGGCAGTTCTTC. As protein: CASSSSGRYYNGQFF.

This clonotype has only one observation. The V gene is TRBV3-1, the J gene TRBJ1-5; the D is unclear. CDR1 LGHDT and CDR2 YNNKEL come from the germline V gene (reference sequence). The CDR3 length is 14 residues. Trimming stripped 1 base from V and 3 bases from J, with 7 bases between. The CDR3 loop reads CASSQAQNNQPQHF. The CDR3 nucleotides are TGTGCCAGCAGCCAAGCTCAGAACAATCAGCCCCAGCATTTT.

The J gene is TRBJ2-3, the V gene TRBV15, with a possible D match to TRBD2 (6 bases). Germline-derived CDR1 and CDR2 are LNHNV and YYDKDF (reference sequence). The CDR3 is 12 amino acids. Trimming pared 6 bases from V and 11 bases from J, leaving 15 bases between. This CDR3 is CATSIIGREQYF. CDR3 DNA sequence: TGTGCCACCAGTATAATTGGGCGGGAGCAGTATTTT.

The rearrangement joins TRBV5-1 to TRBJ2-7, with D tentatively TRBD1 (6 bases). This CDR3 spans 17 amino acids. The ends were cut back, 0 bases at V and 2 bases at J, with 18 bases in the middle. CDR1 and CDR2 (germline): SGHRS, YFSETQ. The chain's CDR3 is CASSLDEQGIFPYEQYF. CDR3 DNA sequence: TGCGCCAGCAGCTTGGATGAACAGGGTATTTTTCCCTACGAGCAGTACTTC.

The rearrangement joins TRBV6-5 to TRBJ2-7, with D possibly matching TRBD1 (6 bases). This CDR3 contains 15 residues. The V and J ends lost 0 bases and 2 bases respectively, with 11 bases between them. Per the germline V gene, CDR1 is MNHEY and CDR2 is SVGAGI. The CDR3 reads CASSYSMDRTYEQYF. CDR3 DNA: TGTGCCAGCAGTTACTCGATGGACAGAACCTACGAGCAGTACTTC.

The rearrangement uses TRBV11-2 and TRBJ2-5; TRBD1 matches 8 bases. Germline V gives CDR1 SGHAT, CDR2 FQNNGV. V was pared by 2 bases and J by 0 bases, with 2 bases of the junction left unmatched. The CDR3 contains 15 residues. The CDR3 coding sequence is TGTGCCAGCAGCTTAACAGGGGGGTACCAAGAGACCCAGTACTTC. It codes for CASSLTGGYQETQYF.

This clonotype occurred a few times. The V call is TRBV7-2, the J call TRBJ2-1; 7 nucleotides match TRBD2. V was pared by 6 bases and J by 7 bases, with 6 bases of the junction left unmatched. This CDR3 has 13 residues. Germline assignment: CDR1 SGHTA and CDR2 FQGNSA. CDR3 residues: CASRRVRGNEQFF. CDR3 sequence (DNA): TGTGCCAGCAGACGAGTGCGGGGGAATGAGCAGTTCTTC. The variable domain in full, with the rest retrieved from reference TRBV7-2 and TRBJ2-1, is GAGVSQSPSNKVTEKGKDVELRCDPISGHTALYWYRQSLGQGLEFLIYFQGNSAPDKSGLPSDRFSAERTGGSVSTLTIQRTQQEDSAVYLCASRRVRGNEQFFGPGTRLTVL.

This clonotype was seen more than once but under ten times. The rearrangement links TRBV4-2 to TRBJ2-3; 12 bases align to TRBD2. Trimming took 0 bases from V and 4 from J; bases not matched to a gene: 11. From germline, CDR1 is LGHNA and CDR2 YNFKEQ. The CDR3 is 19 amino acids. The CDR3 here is CASSQEGPDLAGGPDTQYF. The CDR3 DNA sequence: TGTGCCAGCAGCCAAGAGGGGCCGGATCTAGCGGGAGGGCCAGATACGCAGTATTTT.

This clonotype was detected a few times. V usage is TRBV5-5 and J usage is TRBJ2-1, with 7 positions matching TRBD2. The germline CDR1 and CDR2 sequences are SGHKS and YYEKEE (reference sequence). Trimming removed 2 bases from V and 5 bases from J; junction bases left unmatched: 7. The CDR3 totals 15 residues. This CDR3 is CASSFLAALNNEQFF. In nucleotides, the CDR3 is TGTGCCAGCAGCTTCCTAGCGGCCCTTAACAATGAGCAGTTCTTC.

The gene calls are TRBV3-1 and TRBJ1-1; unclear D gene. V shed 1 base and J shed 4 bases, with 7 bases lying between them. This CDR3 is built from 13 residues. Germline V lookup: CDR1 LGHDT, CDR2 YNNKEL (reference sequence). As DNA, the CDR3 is TGTGCCAGCAGCCAAGGACCTATCACTGAAGCTTTCTTT. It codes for CASSQGPITEAFF. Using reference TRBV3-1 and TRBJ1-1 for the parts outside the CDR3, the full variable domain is DTAVSQTPKYLVTQMGNDKSIKCEQNLGHDTMYWYKQDSKKFLKIMFSYNNKELIINETVPNRFSPKSPDKAHLNLHINSLELGDSAVYFCASSQGPITEAFFGQGTRLTVV.

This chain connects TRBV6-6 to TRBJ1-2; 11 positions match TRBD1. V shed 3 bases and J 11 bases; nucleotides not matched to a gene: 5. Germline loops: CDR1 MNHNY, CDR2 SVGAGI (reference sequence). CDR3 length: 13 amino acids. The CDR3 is CASSYSGQGAYTF. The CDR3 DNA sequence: TGTGCCAGCAGTTATTCAGGACAGGGGGCATACACCTTC.

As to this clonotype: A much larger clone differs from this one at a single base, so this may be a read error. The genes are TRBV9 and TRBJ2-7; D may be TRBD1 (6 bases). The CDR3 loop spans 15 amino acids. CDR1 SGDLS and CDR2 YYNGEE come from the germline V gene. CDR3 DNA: TGTGCCAGCAGCGTAGACGGGACAAGCTCCTACGAGCAGGACTTC. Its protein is CASSVDGTSSYEQDF. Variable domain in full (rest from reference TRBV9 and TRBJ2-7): DSGVTQTPKHLITATGQRVTLRCSPRSGDLSVYWYQQSLDQGLQFLIQYYNGEERAKGNILERFSAQQFPDLHSELNLSSLELGDSALYFCASSVDGTSSYEQDFGPGTRLTVT.

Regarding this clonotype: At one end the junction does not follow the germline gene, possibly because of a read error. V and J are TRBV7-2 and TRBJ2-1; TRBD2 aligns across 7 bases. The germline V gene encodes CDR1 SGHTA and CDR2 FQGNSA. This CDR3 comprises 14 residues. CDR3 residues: CASSLGTILGEQFF. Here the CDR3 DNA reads TGTGCCAGCAGTTTAGGGACTATTCTGGGTGAGCAGTTCTTC.

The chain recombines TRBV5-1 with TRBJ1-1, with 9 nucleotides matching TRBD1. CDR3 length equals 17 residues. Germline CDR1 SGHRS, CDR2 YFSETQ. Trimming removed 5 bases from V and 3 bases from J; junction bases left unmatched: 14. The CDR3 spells CASSFGTGMGKDTEAFF. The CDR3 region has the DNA TGCGCCAGCAGTTTCGGGACAGGGATGGGGAAGGACACTGAAGCTTTCTTT.

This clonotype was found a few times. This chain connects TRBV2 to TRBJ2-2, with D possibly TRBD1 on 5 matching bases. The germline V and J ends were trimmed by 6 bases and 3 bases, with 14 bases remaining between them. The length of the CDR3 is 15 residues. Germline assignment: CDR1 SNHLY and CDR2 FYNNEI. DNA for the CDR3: TGTGCCAGCAGCGAAATAGGGGAATACACCGGGGAGCTGTTTTTT. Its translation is CASSEIGEYTGELFF.

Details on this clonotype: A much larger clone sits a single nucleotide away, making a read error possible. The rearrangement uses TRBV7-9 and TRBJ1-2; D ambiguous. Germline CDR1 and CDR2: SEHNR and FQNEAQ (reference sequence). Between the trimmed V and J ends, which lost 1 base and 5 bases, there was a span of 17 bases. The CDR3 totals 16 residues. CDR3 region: CASSLEGAAGAYGYTF. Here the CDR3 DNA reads TGTGCCAGCAGCTTAGAGGGTGCGGCCGGAGCTTATGGCTACACCTTC.

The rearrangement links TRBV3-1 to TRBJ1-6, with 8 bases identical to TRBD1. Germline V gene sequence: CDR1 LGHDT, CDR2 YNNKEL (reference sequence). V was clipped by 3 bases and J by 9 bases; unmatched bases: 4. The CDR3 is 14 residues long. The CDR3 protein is CASSQTGVVSPLHF. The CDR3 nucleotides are TGTGCCAGCAGCCAGACAGGGGTGGTTTCACCCCTCCACTTT. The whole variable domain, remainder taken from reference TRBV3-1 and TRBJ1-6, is DTAVSQTPKYLVTQMGNDKSIKCEQNLGHDTMYWYKQDSKKFLKIMFSYNNKELIINETVPNRFSPKSPDKAHLNLHINSLELGDSAVYFCASSQTGVVSPLHFGNGTRLTVT.

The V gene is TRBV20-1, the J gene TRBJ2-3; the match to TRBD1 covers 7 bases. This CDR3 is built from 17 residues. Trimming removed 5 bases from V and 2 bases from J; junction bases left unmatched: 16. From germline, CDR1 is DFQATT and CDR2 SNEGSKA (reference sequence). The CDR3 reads CSAVTGAEGFNTDTQYF. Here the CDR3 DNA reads TGCAGTGCTGTTACAGGGGCTGAGGGTTTTAACACAGATACGCAGTATTTT.

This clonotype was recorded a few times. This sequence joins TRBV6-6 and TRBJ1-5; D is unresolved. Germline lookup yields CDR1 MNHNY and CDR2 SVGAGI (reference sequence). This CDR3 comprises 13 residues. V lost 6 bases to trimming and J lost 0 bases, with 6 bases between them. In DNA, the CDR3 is TGTGCCAGCAGAATCGGTAGCAATCAGCCCCAGCATTTT. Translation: CASRIGSNQPQHF.

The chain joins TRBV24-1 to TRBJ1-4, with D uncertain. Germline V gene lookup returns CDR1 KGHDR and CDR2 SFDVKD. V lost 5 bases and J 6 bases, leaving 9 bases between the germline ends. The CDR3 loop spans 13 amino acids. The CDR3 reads CATSAGVDEKLFF. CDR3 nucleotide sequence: TGTGCCACCAGTGCCGGGGTAGATGAAAAACTGTTTTTT.

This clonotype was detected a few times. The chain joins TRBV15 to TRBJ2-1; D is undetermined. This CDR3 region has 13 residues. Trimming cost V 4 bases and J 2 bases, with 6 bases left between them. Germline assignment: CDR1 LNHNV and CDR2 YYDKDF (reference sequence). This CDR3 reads CATSIRTYNEQFF. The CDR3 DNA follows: TGTGCCACCAGCATCAGGACCTACAATGAGCAGTTCTTC.

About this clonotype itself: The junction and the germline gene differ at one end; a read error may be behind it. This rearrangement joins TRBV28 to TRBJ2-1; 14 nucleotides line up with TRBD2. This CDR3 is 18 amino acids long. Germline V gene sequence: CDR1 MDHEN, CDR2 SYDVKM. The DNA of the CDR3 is TGTGCCAGCAGCTCTTTCCGACTAGCGGGGGGGGGCTACGATGAGCAGTTCTTC. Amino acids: CASSSFRLAGGGYDEQFF.

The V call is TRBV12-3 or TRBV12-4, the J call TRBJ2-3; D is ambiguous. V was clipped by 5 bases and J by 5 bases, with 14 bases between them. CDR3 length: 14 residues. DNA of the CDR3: TGTGCCAGCAGTCCGGCCCCGCGAGGAGATACGCAGTATTTT. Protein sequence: CASSPAPRGDTQYF.

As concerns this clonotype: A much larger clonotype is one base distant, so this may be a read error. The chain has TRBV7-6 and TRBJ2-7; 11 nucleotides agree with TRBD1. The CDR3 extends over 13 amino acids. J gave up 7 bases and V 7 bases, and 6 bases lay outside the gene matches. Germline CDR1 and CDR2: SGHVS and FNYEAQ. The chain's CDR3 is CASNGQGAGEQYF. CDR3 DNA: TGTGCCAGCAACGGACAGGGGGCAGGGGAGCAGTACTTC.

For the CDR3, the DNA is TGTGCCTGGAGTGAGAGTAACACTGAAGCTTTCTTT. Translation: CAWSESNTEAFF. V gene TRBV30 combines with J gene TRBJ1-1; no clear D gene. Looked up from germline, CDR1 is GTSNPN and CDR2 is SVGIG (reference sequence). Trimming cost V 1 base and J 2 bases, with 5 bases left between them. The CDR3 extends over 12 amino acids.

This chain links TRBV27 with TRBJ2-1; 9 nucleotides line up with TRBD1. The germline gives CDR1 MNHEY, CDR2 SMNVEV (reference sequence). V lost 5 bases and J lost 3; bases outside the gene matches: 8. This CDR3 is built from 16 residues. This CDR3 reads CASSPNRGQGYNEQFF. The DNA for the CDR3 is TGTGCCAGCAGTCCTAACCGGGGACAGGGCTACAATGAGCAGTTCTTC.